The source of this T cell receptor beta chain is a study of T cell repertoires in cytomegalovirus infection. Study in general: It was recently identified HLA-C-restricted and well-studied HLA-B-restricted CMV epitopes that the study used. Shared public TCR beta signatures pointed to both CMV infection and a matching HLA type.

The CDR3 extends over 17 amino acids. Losses at the gene ends were 4 bases for V and 4 bases for J; bases not matched to a gene: 13. Looked up from germline, CDR1 is SGHNT and CDR2 is YYREEE (reference sequence). MiXCR, applied by TCRdb to the reads, yields one record per CDR3 protein. The sample records some 920,000 distinct CDR3 sequences, 31% being singletons. Broader study findings: The cumulative frequency of public TCR beta families identified carriers of CMV plus the relevant HLA.

A remark on this clonotype: Its matching antigen is unknown.

Specimen: cultured CD8+ T cells from PBMCs, collected from culture after CMV antigen stimulation. This chain uses TRBV5-4 with TRBJ2-7, with 11 bases aligning to TRBD1. This clonotype originated in a human donor in good health (CMV status not recorded). Some clones in this sample may be carry-over from other donors' samples. CDR3 in DNA: TGTGCCAGCAGCGGATACCGGGACAGGGGGGGTGGGTACGAGCAGTACTTC. The encoded protein is CASSGYRDRGGGYEQYF.